This T cell receptor (beta chain) was retrieved from a study of cytomegalovirus exposure and HLA in healthy donors. Points from the study as a whole: Investigators reported over 150 TCR beta chains as tied to cytomegalovirus. For most TCR sequences rarity was the rule, although some public TCRs occurred in many donors. In a later analysis, an Asian-associated ancestry cluster reportedly showed fewer N-insertions than the roughly 730-donor mean. The presence/absence work took it that sequencing depth was about the same across donors.

The CDR3 runs to 16 residues. CDR1 and CDR2 from the germline V gene are SGHRS and YFSETQ. Trimming took off 3 bases at V and 2 bases at J, with 14 bases between the two ends. Researchers ran the PCR with 60 Vbeta and 13 Jbeta primers. Some clones are missing from TCRdb's copy, which holds only in-frame ones; the method was immunoSEQ multiplex PCR. This table holds some 170,000 clones, 70% to 80% found once. As regards this clone: Antigen specificity is unknown.

The chain carries TRBV5-1 and TRBJ2-2; tentative D call: TRBD1 (5 bases). Sequenced input: PBMCs. The sequence derives from a man in his sixties in good health and CMV-seronegative. The CDR3: CASSSGNPVNTGELFF. The CDR3 nucleotides are TGCGCCAGCAGCTCAGGGAACCCGGTTAACACCGGGGAGCTGTTTTTT.